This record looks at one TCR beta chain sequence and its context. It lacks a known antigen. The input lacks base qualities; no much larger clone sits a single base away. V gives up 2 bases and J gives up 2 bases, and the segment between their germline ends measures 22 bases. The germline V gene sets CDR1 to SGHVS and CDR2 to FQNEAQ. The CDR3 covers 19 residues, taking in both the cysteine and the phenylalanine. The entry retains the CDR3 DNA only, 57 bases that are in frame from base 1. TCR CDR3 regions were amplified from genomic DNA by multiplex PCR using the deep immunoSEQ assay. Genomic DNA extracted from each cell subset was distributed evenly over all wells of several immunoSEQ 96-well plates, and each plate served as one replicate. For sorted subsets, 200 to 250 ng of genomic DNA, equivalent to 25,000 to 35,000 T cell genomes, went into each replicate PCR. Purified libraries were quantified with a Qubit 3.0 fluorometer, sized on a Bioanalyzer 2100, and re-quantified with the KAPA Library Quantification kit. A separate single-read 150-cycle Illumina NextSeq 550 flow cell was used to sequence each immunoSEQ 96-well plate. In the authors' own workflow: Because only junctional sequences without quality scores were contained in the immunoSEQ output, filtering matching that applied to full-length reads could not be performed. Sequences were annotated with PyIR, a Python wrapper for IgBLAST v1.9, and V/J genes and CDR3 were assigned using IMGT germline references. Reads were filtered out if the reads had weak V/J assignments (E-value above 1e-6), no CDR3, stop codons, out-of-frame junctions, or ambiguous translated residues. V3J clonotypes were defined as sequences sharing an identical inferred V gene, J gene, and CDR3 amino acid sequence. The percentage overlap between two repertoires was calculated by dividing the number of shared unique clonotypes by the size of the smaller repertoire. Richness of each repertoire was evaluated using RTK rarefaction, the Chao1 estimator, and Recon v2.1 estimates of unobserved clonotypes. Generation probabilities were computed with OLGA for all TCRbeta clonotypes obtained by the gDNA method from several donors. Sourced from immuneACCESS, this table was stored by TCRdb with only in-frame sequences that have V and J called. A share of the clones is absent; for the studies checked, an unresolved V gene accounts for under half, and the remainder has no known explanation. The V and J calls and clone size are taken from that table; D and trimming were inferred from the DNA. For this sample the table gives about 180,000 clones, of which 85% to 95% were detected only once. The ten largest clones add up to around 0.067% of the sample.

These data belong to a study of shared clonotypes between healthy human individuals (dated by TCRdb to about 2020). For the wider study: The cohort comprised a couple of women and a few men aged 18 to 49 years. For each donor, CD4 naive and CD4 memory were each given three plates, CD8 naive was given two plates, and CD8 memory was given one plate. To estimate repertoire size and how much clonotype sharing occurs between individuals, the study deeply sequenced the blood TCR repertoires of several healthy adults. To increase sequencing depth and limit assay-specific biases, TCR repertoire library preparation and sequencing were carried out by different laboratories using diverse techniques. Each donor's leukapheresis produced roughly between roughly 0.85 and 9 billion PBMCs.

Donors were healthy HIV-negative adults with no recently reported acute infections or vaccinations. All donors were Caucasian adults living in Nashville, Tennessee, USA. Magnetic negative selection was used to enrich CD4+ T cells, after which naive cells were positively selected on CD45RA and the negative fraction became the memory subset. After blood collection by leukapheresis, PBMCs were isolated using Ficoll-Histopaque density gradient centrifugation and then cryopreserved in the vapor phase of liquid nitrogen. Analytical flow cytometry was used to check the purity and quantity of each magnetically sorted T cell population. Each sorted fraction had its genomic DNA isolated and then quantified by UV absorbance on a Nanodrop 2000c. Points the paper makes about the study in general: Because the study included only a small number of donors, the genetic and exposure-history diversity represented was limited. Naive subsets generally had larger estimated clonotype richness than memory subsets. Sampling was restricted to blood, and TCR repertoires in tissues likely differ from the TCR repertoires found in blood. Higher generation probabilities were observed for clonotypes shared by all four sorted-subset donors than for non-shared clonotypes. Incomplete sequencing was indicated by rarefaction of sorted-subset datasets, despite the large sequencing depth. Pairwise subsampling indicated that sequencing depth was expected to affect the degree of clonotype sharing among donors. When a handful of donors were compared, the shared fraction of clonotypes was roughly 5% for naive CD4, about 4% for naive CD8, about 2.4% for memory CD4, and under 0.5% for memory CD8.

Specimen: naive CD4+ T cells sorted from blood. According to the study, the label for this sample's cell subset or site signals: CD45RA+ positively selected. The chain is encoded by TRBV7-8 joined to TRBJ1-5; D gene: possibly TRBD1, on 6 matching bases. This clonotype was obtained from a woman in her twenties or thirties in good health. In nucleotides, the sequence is TGTGCCAGCAGCTTAAGAGCCCGAAACAGGGATGGGGGCAATCAGCCCCAGCATTTT. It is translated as CASSLRARNRDGGNQPQHF.